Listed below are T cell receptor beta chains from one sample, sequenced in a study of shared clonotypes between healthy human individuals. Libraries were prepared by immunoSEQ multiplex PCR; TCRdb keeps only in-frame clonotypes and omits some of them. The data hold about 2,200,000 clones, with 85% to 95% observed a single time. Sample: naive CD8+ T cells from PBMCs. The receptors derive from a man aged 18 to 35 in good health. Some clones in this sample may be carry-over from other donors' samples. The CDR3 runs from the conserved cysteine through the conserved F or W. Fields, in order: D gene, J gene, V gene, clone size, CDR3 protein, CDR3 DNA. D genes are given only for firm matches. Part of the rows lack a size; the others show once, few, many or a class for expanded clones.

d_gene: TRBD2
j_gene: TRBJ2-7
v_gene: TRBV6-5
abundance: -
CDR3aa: CASSYTSGRVLEQYF
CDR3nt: TGTGCCAGCAGTTACACTAGCGGGAGGGTTTTAGAGCAGTACTTC

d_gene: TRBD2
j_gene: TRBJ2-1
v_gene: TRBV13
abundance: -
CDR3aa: CASSLELAVNEQFF
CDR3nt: TGTGCCAGCAGCTTAGAACTAGCGGTGAATGAGCAGTTCTTC

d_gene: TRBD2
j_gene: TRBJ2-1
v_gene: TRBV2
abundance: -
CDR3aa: CASSVQREGSYNEQFF
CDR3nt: TGTGCCAGCAGTGTACAGCGGGAGGGCTCCTACAATGAGCAGTTCTTC

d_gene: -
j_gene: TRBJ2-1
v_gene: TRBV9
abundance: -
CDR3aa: CASSATGIYNEQFF
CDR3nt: TGTGCCAGCAGCGCCACAGGGATCTACAATGAGCAGTTCTTC

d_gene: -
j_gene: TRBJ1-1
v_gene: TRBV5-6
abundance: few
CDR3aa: CASSLIIVGKAFF
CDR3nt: TGTGCCAGCAGCTTGATCATCGTGGGAAAAGCTTTCTTT

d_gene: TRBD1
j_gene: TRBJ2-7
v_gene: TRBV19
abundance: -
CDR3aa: CATRGGTGAPEQYF
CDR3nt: TGTGCCACCCGGGGTGGGACAGGGGCGCCCGAGCAGTACTTC

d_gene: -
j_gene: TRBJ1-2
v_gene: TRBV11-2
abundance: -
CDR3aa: CASSSSPATAYGYTF
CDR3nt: TGTGCCAGCAGCTCCTCGCCTGCGACCGCGTATGGCTACACCTTC

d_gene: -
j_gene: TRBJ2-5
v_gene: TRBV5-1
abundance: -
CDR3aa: CASSLAGALDQYF
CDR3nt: TGCGCCAGCAGCTTGGCGGGGGCCCTGGACCAGTACTTC

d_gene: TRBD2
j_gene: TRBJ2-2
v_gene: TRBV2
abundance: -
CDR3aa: CASSDDGLAGGKTGELFF
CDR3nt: TGTGCCAGCAGTGACGATGGTCTAGCGGGAGGGAAAACCGGGGAGCTGTTTTTT

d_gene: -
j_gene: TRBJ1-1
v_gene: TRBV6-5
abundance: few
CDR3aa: CASSYRGMGTEAFF
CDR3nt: TGTGCCAGCAGTTACCGAGGGATGGGCACTGAAGCTTTCTTT

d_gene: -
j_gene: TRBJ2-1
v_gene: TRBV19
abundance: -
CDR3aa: CASSSGSADEQFF
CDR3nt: TGTGCCAGTAGTTCCGGATCCGCGGATGAGCAGTTCTTC

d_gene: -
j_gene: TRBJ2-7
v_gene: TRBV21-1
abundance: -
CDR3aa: CASSKDPTSGSYEQYF
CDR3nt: TGTGCCAGCAGCAAAGATCCGACTAGCGGATCCTACGAGCAGTACTTC

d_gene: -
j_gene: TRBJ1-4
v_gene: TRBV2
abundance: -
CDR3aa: CASSVSATNEKLFF
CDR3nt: TGTGCCAGCAGTGTTTCAGCAACTAATGAAAAACTGTTTTTT

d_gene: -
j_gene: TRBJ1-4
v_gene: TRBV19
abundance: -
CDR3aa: CATQTEATNEKLFF
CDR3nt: TGTGCCACCCAGACCGAAGCAACTAATGAAAAACTGTTTTTT

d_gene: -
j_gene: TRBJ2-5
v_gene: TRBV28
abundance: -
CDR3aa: CASSLQMAVQETQYF
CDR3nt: TGTGCCAGCAGCCTCCAGATGGCAGTTCAAGAGACCCAGTACTTC

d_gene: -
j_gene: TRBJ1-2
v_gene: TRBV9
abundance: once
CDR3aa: CASSGNVGGYTF
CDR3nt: TGTGCCAGCAGCGGTAATGTGGGGGGCTACACCTTC

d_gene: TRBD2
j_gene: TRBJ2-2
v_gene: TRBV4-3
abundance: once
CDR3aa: CASSQERASGRAGELFF
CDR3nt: TGCGCCAGCAGCCAAGAGAGGGCCAGCGGGAGGGCAGGGGAGCTGTTTTTT

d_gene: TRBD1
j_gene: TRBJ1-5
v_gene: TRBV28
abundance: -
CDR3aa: CASSFRGLGNQPQHF
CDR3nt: TGTGCCAGCAGTTTTAGGGGGCTGGGCAATCAGCCCCAGCATTTT

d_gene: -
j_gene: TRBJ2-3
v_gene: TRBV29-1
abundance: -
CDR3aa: CSVEVFRDTQYF
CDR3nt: TGCAGCGTTGAAGTCTTTCGAGATACGCAGTATTTT

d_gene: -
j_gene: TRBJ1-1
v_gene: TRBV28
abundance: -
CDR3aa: CASSLWQAVIGATEAFF
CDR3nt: TGTGCCAGCAGTTTATGGCAGGCAGTGATAGGGGCCACTGAAGCTTTCTTT

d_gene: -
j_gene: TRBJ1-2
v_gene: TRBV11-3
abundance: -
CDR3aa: CASSLVGFEGGDSGYTF
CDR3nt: TGTGCCAGCAGCTTAGTTGGGTTTGAGGGTGGTGATTCTGGCTACACCTTC

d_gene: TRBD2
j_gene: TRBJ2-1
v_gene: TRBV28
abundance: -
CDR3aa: CASSFPTLPTGGWNNEQFF
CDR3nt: TGTGCCAGCAGTTTCCCTACCCTTCCAACGGGAGGGTGGAACAATGAGCAGTTCTTC

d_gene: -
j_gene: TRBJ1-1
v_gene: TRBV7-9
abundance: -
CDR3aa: CASSLVQEGAFF
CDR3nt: TGTGCCAGCAGCTTAGTACAGGAGGGAGCTTTCTTT

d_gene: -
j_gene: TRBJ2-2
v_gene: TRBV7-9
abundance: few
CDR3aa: CASSLVAFLANTGELFF
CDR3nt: TGTGCCAGCAGCTTAGTTGCTTTCCTGGCGAACACCGGGGAGCTGTTTTTT

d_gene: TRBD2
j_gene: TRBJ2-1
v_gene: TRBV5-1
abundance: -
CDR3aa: CASSVGTSGSYNEQFF
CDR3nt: TGCGCCAGCAGCGTTGGGACTAGCGGATCCTACAATGAGCAGTTCTTC

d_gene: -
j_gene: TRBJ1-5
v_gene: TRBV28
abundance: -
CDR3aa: CASYAGLSNQPQHF
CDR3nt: TGTGCCAGCTATGCAGGGCTTAGCAATCAGCCCCAGCATTTT

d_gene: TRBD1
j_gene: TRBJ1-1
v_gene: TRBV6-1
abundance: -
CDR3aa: CASSQGDRDTEAFF
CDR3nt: TGCGCCAGCAGCCAAGGGGACAGGGACACTGAAGCTTTCTTT

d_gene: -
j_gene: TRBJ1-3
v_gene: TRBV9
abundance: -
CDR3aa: CASSPMGDFSGNTIYF
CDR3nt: TGTGCCAGCAGCCCCATGGGAGATTTCTCTGGAAACACCATATATTTT

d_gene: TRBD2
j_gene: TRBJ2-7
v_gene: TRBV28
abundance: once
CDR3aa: CASRPGRSYEQYF
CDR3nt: TGTGCCAGCAGACCCGGGAGGTCCTACGAGCAGTACTTC

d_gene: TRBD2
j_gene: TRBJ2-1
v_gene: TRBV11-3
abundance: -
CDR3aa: CASSFGLAGFNEQFF
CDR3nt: TGTGCCAGCAGCTTTGGACTAGCGGGATTCAATGAGCAGTTCTTC

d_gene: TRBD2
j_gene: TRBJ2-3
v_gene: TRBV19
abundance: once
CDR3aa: CASSIGLQRERTDTQYF
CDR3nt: TGTGCCAGTAGTATTGGGCTACAGCGGGAGAGAACAGATACGCAGTATTTT

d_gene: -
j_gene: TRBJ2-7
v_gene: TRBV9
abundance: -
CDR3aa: CASQGRGTEQYF
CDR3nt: TGTGCCAGCCAGGGCAGGGGAACCGAGCAGTACTTC

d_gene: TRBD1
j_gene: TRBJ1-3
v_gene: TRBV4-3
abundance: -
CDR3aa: CASSRDRVVSGNTIYF
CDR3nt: TGCGCCAGCAGCCGGGACAGGGTGGTTAGTGGAAACACCATATATTTT

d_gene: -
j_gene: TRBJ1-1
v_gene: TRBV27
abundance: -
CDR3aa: CASSLLPRNTEAFF
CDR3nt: TGTGCCAGCAGCCTGCTCCCTAGGAACACTGAAGCTTTCTTT

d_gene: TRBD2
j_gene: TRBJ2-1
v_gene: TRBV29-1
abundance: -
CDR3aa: CSVERLGLAGGGSSYNEQFF
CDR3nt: TGCAGCGTTGAGCGGTTGGGACTAGCGGGAGGGGGAAGCTCCTACAATGAGCAGTTCTTC

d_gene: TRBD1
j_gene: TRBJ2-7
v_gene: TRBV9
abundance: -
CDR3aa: CASSLSGTGSYEQYF
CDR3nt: TGTGCCAGCAGCTTATCCGGGACAGGATCCTACGAGCAGTACTTC

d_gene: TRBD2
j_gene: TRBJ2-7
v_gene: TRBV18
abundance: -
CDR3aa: CASSPPGLAGPSSYEQYF
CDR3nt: TGTGCCAGCTCACCACCGGGACTAGCGGGACCCTCCTCTTACGAGCAGTACTTC

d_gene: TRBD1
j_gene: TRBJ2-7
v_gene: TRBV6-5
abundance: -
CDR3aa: CASRQRGQTYEQYF
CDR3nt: TGTGCCAGCAGACAAAGGGGACAGACCTACGAGCAGTACTTC

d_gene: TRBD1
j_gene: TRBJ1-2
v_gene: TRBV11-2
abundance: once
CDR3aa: CASSPPEGADGYTF
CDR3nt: TGTGCCAGCAGCCCTCCTGAGGGGGCCGATGGCTACACCTTC

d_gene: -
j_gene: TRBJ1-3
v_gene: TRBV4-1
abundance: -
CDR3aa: CASSQDALGFAGNTIYF
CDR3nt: TGCGCCAGCAGCCAAGATGCCCTGGGGTTTGCTGGAAACACCATATATTTT

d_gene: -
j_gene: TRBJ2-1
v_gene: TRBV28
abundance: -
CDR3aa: CASSSGTYGGNEQFF
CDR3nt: TGTGCCAGCAGCTCCGGGACTTATGGGGGGAATGAGCAGTTCTTC

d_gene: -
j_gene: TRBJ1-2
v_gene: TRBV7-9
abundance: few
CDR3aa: CASSPGTLRTAYGYTF
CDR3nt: TGTGCCAGCAGCCCGGGGACGCTACGCACGGCCTATGGCTACACCTTC

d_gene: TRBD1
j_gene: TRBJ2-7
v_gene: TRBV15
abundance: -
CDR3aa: CATSNGQGISYEQYF
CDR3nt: TGTGCCACCAGCAACGGACAGGGGATCTCCTACGAGCAGTACTTC

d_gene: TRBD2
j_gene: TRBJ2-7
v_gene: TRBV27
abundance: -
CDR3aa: CASSLYSGTYEQYF
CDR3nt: TGTGCCAGCAGTTTATATAGCGGGACCTACGAGCAGTACTTC

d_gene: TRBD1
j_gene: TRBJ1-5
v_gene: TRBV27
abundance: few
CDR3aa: CATGQGANQPQHF
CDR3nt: TGTGCCACCGGACAGGGGGCGAATCAGCCCCAGCATTTT

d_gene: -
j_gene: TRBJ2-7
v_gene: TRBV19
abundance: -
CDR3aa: CASSLSQSYEQYF
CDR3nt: TGTGCCAGTAGTTTATCCCAGTCCTACGAGCAGTACTTC

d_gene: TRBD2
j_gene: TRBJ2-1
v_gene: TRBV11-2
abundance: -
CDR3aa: CASTVTSGLANEQFF
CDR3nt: TGTGCCAGCACCGTGACTAGCGGCCTGGCCAATGAGCAGTTCTTC

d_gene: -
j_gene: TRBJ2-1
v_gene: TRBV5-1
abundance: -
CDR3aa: CASLDQTYNEQFF
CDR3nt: TGCGCCAGTCTCGACCAAACCTACAATGAGCAGTTCTTC

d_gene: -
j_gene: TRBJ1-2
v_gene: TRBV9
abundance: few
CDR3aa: CASSVGQSSSGGYTF
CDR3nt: TGTGCCAGCAGCGTCGGACAGAGTTCGTCCGGAGGCTACACCTTC

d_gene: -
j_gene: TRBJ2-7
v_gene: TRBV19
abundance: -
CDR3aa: CASSEGTYEQYF
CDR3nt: TGTGCCAGCAGTGAGGGAACCTACGAGCAGTACTTC

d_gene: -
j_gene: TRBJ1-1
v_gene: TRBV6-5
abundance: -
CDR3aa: CASSRLPLNTEAFF
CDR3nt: TGTGCCAGCAGTCGGCTTCCCCTGAACACTGAAGCTTTCTTT

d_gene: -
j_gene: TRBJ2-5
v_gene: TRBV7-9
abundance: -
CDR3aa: CASSYLIPGLRIAAQYF
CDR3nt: TGTGCCAGCAGCTACTTAATCCCGGGACTGCGGATCGCGGCCCAGTACTTC

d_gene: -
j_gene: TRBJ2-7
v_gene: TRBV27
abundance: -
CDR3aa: CASSGHPFSYEQYF
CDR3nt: TGTGCCAGCAGTGGGCACCCTTTCTCCTACGAGCAGTACTTC

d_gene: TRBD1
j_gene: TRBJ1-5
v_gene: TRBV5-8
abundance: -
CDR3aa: CASSLGDRGNQPQHF
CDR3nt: TGTGCCAGCAGCTTGGGGGACAGGGGCAATCAGCCCCAGCATTTT